This T cell receptor (beta chain) was sequenced in a study of blood T cells in healthy people across ages. The length of the CDR3 is 13 residues. The ends were cut back, 8 bases at V and 0 bases at J, with 12 bases in the middle. Germline CDR1 is DFQATT and CDR2 is SNEGSKA (reference sequence). With a J-beta primer mix and a sample-barcoded 5' primer, a second PCR ran 7 to 11 cycles. TCRdb processed the 5' RACE reads anew with MiXCR; each CDR3 protein has one entry. The sample contains about 1.5 million distinct CDR3 sequences, 40% to 50% of which appear only once. The specimen sequenced was blood. This TCR was recovered from a woman aged 18-29 years in good health. The V gene is TRBV20-1, the J gene TRBJ2-3; perhaps TRBD2 as D (6 bases). The CDR3 DNA reads as TGCAGTACTCCCGGGACTAGCACAGATACGCAGTATTTT. It encodes CSTPGTSTDTQYF.